The 27 T cell receptor beta chains below were found in one sample sequenced in a study of immune evolution from preneoplasia to lung adenocarcinoma. The table came from immunoSEQ multiplex PCR; TCRdb's copy has only in-frame clones and leaves some out. The sample yields about 3,000 clones, about four fifths seen once. What was sequenced was FFPE adjacent normal lung tissue. These receptors all stem from a person aged 70 to 85 with lung adenocarcinoma.

This clone was counted once. In nucleotides, the CDR3 is TGTGCCAGCAGTCTCCTTCGGAGTGAGCAGTTCTTC. Encoded protein: CASSLLRSEQFF. This chain uses TRBV11-1 with TRBJ2-1; no clear D. V dropped 6 bases and J dropped 9 bases, with 12 bases sitting between them. CDR3 length equals 12 residues. Germline CDR1 is SGHAT and CDR2 is FQDESV (reference sequence).

The chain recombines TRBV30 with TRBJ1-2; no clear D. There are 17 residues in the CDR3. Between the trimmed V and J ends, which lost 1 base and 3 bases, there was a span of 21 bases. CDR1 and CDR2 from the germline V gene are GTSNPN and SVGIG (reference sequence). CDR3 nucleotide sequence: TGTGCCTGGAGTGACTTAATCCCCGGGCAGTCCCACTATGGCTACACCTTC. This encodes CAWSDLIPGQSHYGYTF.

V and J are TRBV10-3 and TRBJ1-2; the D gene is possibly TRBD1 (6 bases). CDR3 length: 13 amino acids. Looked up from germline, CDR1 is ENHRY and CDR2 is SYGVKD. Deletions cut 9 bases from V and 4 bases from J, with 15 bases between. CDR3: CAMSPGQGYGYTF. The DNA for the CDR3 is TGTGCCATGTCACCGGGACAAGGCTATGGCTACACCTTC.

The chain couples TRBV6-6 to TRBJ2-5; either TRBD1 or TRBD2 may supply D (6 bases each). The CDR3 consists of 15 residues. Germline CDR1 reads MNHNY; CDR2 reads SVGAGI (reference sequence). V was trimmed by 0 bases and J by 5 bases, leaving 13 bases between them. DNA of the CDR3: TGTGCCAGCAGTTACTCGTTGGGGGGCAGGGAGACCCAGTACTTC. Its protein is CASSYSLGGRETQYF.

The V and J genes are TRBV6-4 and TRBJ2-1, with D possibly matching TRBD2 (6 bases). This CDR3 has 16 amino acids. The V and J ends lost 0 bases and 6 bases respectively, with 15 bases between them. Germline V gene data show CDR1 as MRHNA and CDR2 as SNTAGT. The CDR3 sequence: CASSDSVEGTANEQFF. CDR3 nucleotide sequence: TGTGCCAGCAGTGACTCTGTGGAGGGGACCGCCAATGAGCAGTTCTTC.

The count of this clone is one. The chain couples TRBV7-8 to TRBJ2-7; TRBD2 aligns across 8 bases. CDR1 and CDR2 from the germline V gene are SGHVS and FQNEAQ. This CDR3 contains 16 residues. The junction had 12 bases not matched to a gene; V was cut back by 5 bases and J by 3 bases. CDR3 bases: TGTGCCAGCAGCCCCCGGGGGGGACAACGCTTCTACGAGCAGTACTTC. Its protein is CASSPRGGQRFYEQYF.

The chain has TRBV6-1 and TRBJ1-6; D gene uncertain. Trimming removed 3 bases from V and 2 bases from J, with 11 bases in between. The CDR3 is made up of 16 amino acids. Germline V gives CDR1 MNHNS, CDR2 SASEGT. The CDR3 sequence is CASSDKTVPYNSPLHF. Written as DNA, the CDR3 is TGTGCCAGCAGTGACAAGACGGTGCCCTATAATTCACCCCTCCACTTT.

This rearrangement joins TRBV27 to TRBJ1-5, with 10 positions matching TRBD1. V lost 8 bases, J lost 2 bases, and 6 bases stayed unmatched. Per the germline V gene, CDR1 is MNHEY and CDR2 is SMNVEV (reference sequence). The CDR3 has 15 residues. The CDR3 is CASGDRGLRNQPQHF. The CDR3 region has the DNA TGTGCCAGCGGGGACAGGGGTCTACGCAATCAGCCCCAGCATTTT.

V and J are TRBV4-1 and TRBJ2-2; 14 bases line up with TRBD2. Trimming took 2 bases from V and 4 from J; bases not matched to a gene: 9. CDR3 size: 19 residues. Per the germline V gene, CDR1 is MGHRA and CDR2 is YSYEKL. In DNA form, the CDR3 reads TGCGCCAGCAGCCAACCACGACTAGCGGGGGGGCGTGGCACCGGGGAGCTGTTTTTT. It specifies CASSQPRLAGGRGTGELFF.

This chain links TRBV6-1 with TRBJ2-7; D is unresolved. Germline-derived CDR1 and CDR2 are MNHNS and SASEGT. V lost 1 base and J lost 11, with 9 bases in between. This CDR3 has 11 residues. The CDR3 nucleotides read TGTGCCAGCAGTGAAGAGTTAGCTGAGTACTTC. Translated, it gives CASSEELAEYF.

This rearrangement joins TRBV14 to TRBJ2-7; either TRBD1 or TRBD2 may fit D (5 bases each). Germline V gene lookup returns CDR1 SGHDN and CDR2 FVKESK. V lost 2 bases to trimming and J lost 6 bases, with 17 bases between them. This CDR3 is 15 amino acids long. CDR3 coding DNA: TGTGCCAGCAGCCAATTGTCAAGGGGACCTGGCGAGCAGTACTTC. This codes for CASSQLSRGPGEQYF.

This chain uses TRBV6-1 with TRBJ2-5; D uncertain. V lost 6 bases to trimming and J lost 1 base, with 12 bases between them. Germline values: CDR1 MNHNS, CDR2 SASEGT. The CDR3 consists of 14 residues. Here the CDR3 reads CASSLGTSQETQYF. The CDR3 region has the DNA TGTGCCAGCAGCCTCGGTACCTCCCAAGAGACCCAGTACTTC.

This clone was counted a single time. The chain has TRBV5-1 and TRBJ2-1, with 10 bases that match TRBD2. V shed 2 bases, J shed 4 bases, and the junction held 3 bases outside the gene matches. The CDR3 is made up of 15 amino acids. Germline V gene data show CDR1 as SGHRS and CDR2 as YFSETQ. CDR3 region: CASSFLAGEYNEQFF. CDR3 DNA: TGCGCCAGCAGCTTTCTAGCGGGGGAGTACAATGAGCAGTTCTTC.

This chain joins TRBV9 and TRBJ2-1; D is ambiguous. Germline lookup yields CDR1 SGDLS and CDR2 YYNGEE. This CDR3 region has 13 residues. V gave up 0 bases and J gave up 8 bases, with 9 bases separating them. The CDR3 region has the DNA TGTGCCAGCAGCGTAGAGGTCCGCGATGAGCAGTTCTTC. It translates to CASSVEVRDEQFF.

This clone came up once. This chain connects TRBV9 to TRBJ2-4; tentatively, D is TRBD1 (6 bases). CDR3 length: 16 residues. Looked up from germline, CDR1 is SGDLS and CDR2 is YYNGEE. Between the trimmed V and J ends, which lost 4 bases and 6 bases, there was a span of 20 bases. Here the CDR3 reads CASSLWGSGVGNIQYF. Here the CDR3 DNA reads TGTGCCAGCAGCCTGTGGGGGTCAGGGGTGGGAAACATTCAGTACTTC.

This clone was found once. The chain joins TRBV5-8 to TRBJ2-7; tentative D call: TRBD2 (6 bases). The CDR3 has 17 amino acids. The germline V gene encodes CDR1 SGHTS and CDR2 YDEGEE. V lost 4 bases and J 2 bases, leaving 22 bases between the germline ends. The CDR3 sequence is CASSHPIVRETAYEQYF. CDR3 DNA sequence: TGTGCCAGCAGCCACCCAATCGTCCGGGAGACGGCCTACGAGCAGTACTTC. The full variable domain, rest sourced from reference TRBV5-8 and TRBJ2-7, is EAGVTQSPTHLIKTRGQQATLRCSPISGHTSVYWYQQALGLGLQFLLWYDEGEERNRGNFPPRFSGRQFPNYSSELNVNALELEDSALYLCASSHPIVRETAYEQYFGPGTRLTVT.

V is TRBV28 and J is TRBJ2-1, with no clear D. The germline V gene encodes CDR1 MDHEN and CDR2 SYDVKM. With 4 bases removed from V and 11 bases from J, the gap between germline ends came to 18 bases. The CDR3 consists of 14 residues. CDR3 coding DNA: TGTGCCAGCAGTTCGTCCGTCGATTCCTTAAAGCAGTTCTTC. Protein product: CASSSSVDSLKQFF.

This clone appeared once. The chain uses TRBV11-1 and TRBJ2-5; tentatively, D is TRBD2 (7 bases). V lost 5 bases and J 2 bases, leaving 12 bases between the germline ends. The germline V gene encodes CDR1 SGHAT and CDR2 FQDESV (reference sequence). The CDR3 spans 14 residues. The CDR3 here is CASSKGGSQETQYF. For the CDR3, the DNA is TGTGCCAGCAGCAAGGGGGGGTCACAAGAGACCCAGTACTTC.

DNA of the CDR3: TGTGCCAGCAGCACTAGCGGGAGTGGGGACAATGAGCAGTTCTTC. Protein product: CASSTSGSGDNEQFF. The chain couples TRBV7-6 to TRBJ2-1, with 11 bases that match TRBD2. The CDR3 spans 15 residues. CDR1 is SGHVS, CDR2 FNYEAQ, per germline. V was clipped by 5 bases and J by 5 bases; unmatched bases: 5. The full variable domain, its missing parts supplied by reference TRBV7-6 and TRBJ2-1, is GAGVSQSPRYKVTKRGQDVALRCDPISGHVSLYWYRQALGQGPEFLTYFNYEAQQDKSGLPNDRFSAERPEGSISTLTIQRTEQRDSAMYRCASSTSGSGDNEQFFGPGTRLTVL.

The chain is built from TRBV15 and TRBJ2-6; possibly TRBD1 for D (6 bases). The germline V and J ends were trimmed by 0 bases and 4 bases, with 10 bases remaining between them. Per germline, CDR1 LNHNV and CDR2 YYDKDF (reference sequence). The CDR3 spans 16 residues. The CDR3 DNA follows: TGTGCCACCAGCAGAGATGGGGGCGCCGGGGCCAACGTCCTGACTTTC. It yields the protein CATSRDGGAGANVLTF.

The J gene is TRBJ2-3, the V gene TRBV6-4; a weak D match, TRBD1 (6 bases). Trimming pared 2 bases from V and 4 bases from J, leaving 10 bases between. Germline loops: CDR1 MRHNA, CDR2 SNTAGT. This CDR3 is 14 amino acids long. Here the CDR3 DNA reads TGTGCCAGCAGTGACGGGGACACAGCAGATACGCAGTATTTT. Its translation is CASSDGDTADTQYF.

The chain combines TRBV6-5 with TRBJ1-1, with D hard to call. V was pared by 6 bases and J by 1 base, with 9 bases between. CDR1 and CDR2 from the germline V gene are MNHEY and SVGAGI. The CDR3 contains 13 residues. The CDR3 loop reads CASSPNTNTEAFF. CDR3 sequence (DNA): TGTGCCAGCAGCCCTAACACGAACACTGAAGCTTTCTTT.

As to this clone: This specimen includes other DNA sequences encoding the same CDR3. V and J are TRBV6-5 and TRBJ1-5; a possible D gene is TRBD1 (5 bases). The germline V and J ends were trimmed by 4 bases and 1 base, with 8 bases remaining between them. Per the germline V gene, CDR1 is MNHEY and CDR2 is SVGAGI. The CDR3 spans 14 residues. CDR3 sequence: CASSSGGSNQPQHF. Written as DNA, the CDR3 is TGTGCCAGCAGTTCCGGGGGAAGCAATCAGCCCCAGCATTTT.

The V gene is TRBV15, the J gene TRBJ1-5, with 9 bases lining up with TRBD1. The CDR3 is made up of 18 amino acids. Germline CDR1 LNHNV, CDR2 YYDKDF (reference sequence). The ends lost 0 bases at V and 6 bases at J; junction bases unmatched: 12. CDR3 coding DNA: TGTGCCACCAGCAGAGATCCTGCAGGACAGGGGTTAGTTCAGCCCCAGCATTTT. Its translation is CATSRDPAGQGLVQPQHF.

The gene calls are TRBV7-2 and TRBJ2-7; TRBD1 matches at 11 bases. Germline V lookup: CDR1 SGHTA, CDR2 FQGNSA. The CDR3 consists of 16 residues. Trimming removed 2 bases from V and 4 bases from J; junction bases left unmatched: 7. The CDR3 nucleotides are TGTGCCAGCAGCTTAACTGGACAGGGGGCGTATTACGAGCAGTACTTC. This gives the protein CASSLTGQGAYYEQYF.

This chain connects TRBV30 to TRBJ1-2, with D perhaps matching TRBD1 (5 bases). The germline V gene has CDR1 GTSNPN and CDR2 SVGIG (reference sequence). The CDR3 length is 13 residues. Trimming stripped 3 bases from V and 8 bases from J, with 16 bases between. CDR3 nucleotide sequence: TGTGCCTGGAGGACCGGGACTGCATTGGGCTACACCTTC. Amino acid sequence: CAWRTGTALGYTF.

The CDR3 coding sequence is TGCGCCAGCAGCTCAGACCGAAGCGGGGGCACAGATACGCAGTATTTT. As protein: CASSSDRSGGTDTQYF. The chain recombines TRBV5-1 with TRBJ2-3; 7 bases match TRBD2. Germline CDR1 and CDR2: SGHRS and YFSETQ. V was clipped by 3 bases and J by 1 base; unmatched bases: 8. The CDR3 is made up of 16 amino acids.